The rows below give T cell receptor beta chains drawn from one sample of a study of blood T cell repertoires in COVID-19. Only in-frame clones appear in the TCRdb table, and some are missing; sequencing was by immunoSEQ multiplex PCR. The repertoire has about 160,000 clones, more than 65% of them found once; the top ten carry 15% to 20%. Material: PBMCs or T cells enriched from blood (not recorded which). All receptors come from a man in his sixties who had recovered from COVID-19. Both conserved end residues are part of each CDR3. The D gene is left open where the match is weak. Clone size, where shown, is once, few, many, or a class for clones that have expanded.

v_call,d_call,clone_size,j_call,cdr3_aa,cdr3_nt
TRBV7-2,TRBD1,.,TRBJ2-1,CASSGRQGAYNEQFF,TGTGCCAGCAGCGGCAGACAGGGGGCCTATAATGAGCAGTTCTTC
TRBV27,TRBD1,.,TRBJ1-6,CASRWTGLAPLHF,TGTGCCAGCAGATGGACAGGACTCGCACCCCTCCACTTT
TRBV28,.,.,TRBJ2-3,CASSQLAVWGGPDTQYF,TGTGCCAGCAGTCAATTAGCGGTGTGGGGGGGCCCAGATACGCAGTATTTT
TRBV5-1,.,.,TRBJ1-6,CASSLERQNPNSPLHF,TGCGCCAGCAGCCTTGAGCGACAGAACCCAAATTCACCCCTCCACTTT
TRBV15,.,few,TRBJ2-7,CATSRDGNPPGYEQYF,TGTGCCACCAGCAGAGATGGTAATCCCCCAGGGTACGAGCAGTACTTC
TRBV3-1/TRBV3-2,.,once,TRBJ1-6,CASSPRGSPLHF,TGTGCCAGCAGTCCTCGGGGTTCACCCCTCCACTTT
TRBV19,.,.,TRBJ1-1,CASSIALALNTEAFF,TGTGCCAGTAGTATCGCTTTGGCTTTGAACACTGAAGCTTTCTTT
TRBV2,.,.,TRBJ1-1,CASQRGPGEAFF,TGTGCCAGCCAGCGGGGCCCTGGGGAAGCTTTCTTT
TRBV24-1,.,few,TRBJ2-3,CATAGLQRDTQYF,TGTGCCACGGCGGGTCTCCAGCGAGATACGCAGTATTTT
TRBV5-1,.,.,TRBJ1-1,CASSLSRGGLNTEAFF,TGCGCCAGCAGCTTGTCCCGGGGGGGTTTAAACACTGAAGCTTTCTTT
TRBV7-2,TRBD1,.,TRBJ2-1,CASSSTPTGQGARNEQFF,TGTGCCAGCAGCTCCACCCCAACGGGACAGGGGGCGCGGAATGAGCAGTTCTTC
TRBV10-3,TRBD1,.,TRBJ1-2,CATMRTGVGYGYTF,TGTGCCACTATGCGAACAGGGGTGGGCTATGGCTACACCTTC
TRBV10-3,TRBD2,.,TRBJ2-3,CAISRTSGDTDTQYF,TGTGCCATCAGTCGGACTAGCGGTGACACAGATACGCAGTATTTT
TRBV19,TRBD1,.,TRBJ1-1,CASRGPGQGALMAFF,TGTGCCAGTAGAGGCCCGGGACAGGGGGCCTTAATGGCTTTCTTT
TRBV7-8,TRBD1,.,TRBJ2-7,CASSLATGQGREQYF,TGTGCCAGCAGCTTAGCAACTGGACAGGGGCGCGAGCAGTACTTC
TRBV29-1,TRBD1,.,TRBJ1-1,CSVRNPTGGGDTEAFF,TGCAGCGTTAGAAATCCGACAGGGGGTGGGGACACTGAAGCTTTCTTT
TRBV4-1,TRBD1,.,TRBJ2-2,CASSHPGDSRRVSNTGELFF,TGCGCCAGCAGCCACCCTGGGGACAGTCGTCGGGTTTCGAACACCGGGGAGCTGTTTTTT
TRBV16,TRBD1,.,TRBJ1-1,CASSQSRDRGEAFF,TGTGCCAGCAGCCAATCCCGGGACAGGGGTGAAGCTTTCTTT
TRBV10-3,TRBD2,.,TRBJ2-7,CAISASGSEQYF,TGTGCCATCAGTGCTAGCGGGAGCGAGCAGTACTTC
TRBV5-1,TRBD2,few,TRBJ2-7,CASSSDPGLAGGYEQYF,TGCGCCAGCAGCTCCGATCCGGGACTAGCGGGCGGCTACGAGCAGTACTTC
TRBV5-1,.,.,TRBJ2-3,CASSLVEVLGTDTQYF,TGCGCCAGCAGCTTGGTGGAGGTTCTTGGCACAGATACGCAGTATTTT
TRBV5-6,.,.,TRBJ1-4,CASSSERHREDEKLFF,TGTGCCAGCAGCTCCGAACGACACAGGGAAGACGAAAAACTGTTTTTT
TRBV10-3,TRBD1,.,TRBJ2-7,CAISDSRTGGDSYEQYF,TGTGCCATCAGTGACTCGAGGACAGGGGGCGACTCCTACGAGCAGTACTTC
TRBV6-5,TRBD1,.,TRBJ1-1,CASSYRGQGANTEAFF,TGTGCCAGCAGTTACAGAGGACAGGGGGCGAACACTGAAGCTTTCTTT
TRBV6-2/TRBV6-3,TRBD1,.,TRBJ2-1,CASSYWAGQGRSEQFF,TGTGCCAGCAGTTATTGGGCTGGACAGGGTAGGAGTGAGCAGTTCTTC
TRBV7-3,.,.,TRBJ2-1,CASSSGGLVDNEQFF,TGTGCCAGCAGCTCCGGCGGTTTAGTTGACAATGAGCAGTTCTTC
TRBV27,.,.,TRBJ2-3,CASSPRVAATDTQYF,TGTGCCAGCAGTCCTCGGGTAGCGGCCACAGATACGCAGTATTTT
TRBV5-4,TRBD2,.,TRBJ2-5,CASSLVSGGRETQYF,TGTGCCAGCAGCTTGGTATCGGGAGGGCGGGAGACCCAGTACTTC
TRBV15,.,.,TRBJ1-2,CATSRVTRGADNYGYTF,TGTGCCACCAGCAGAGTGACGCGGGGCGCAGATAATTATGGCTACACCTTC
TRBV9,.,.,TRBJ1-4,CASSGNPDSPEKLFF,TGTGCCAGCAGCGGTAACCCAGACAGCCCTGAAAAACTGTTTTTT
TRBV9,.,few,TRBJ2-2,CASGLGRHTGELFF,TGTGCCAGCGGGCTCGGCAGGCATACCGGGGAGCTGTTTTTT
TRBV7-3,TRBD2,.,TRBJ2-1,CASSLTGTSGGASEQFF,TGTGCCAGCAGCTTAACCGGGACTAGCGGGGGGGCGAGTGAGCAGTTCTTC
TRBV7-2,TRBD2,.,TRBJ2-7,CASSLVGGRVSYEQYF,TGTGCCAGCAGCTTAGTAGGTGGGAGGGTATCCTACGAGCAGTACTTC
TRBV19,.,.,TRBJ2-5,CASSISPQGQETQYF,TGTGCCAGTAGTATCTCCCCACAGGGCCAGGAGACCCAGTACTTC
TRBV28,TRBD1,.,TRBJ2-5,CASSHRDRRPTPDF,TGTGCCAGCAGTCACCGGGACAGGCGACCTACCCCGGACTTC
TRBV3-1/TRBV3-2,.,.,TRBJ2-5,CASSQDGLGRETQYF,TGTGCCAGCAGCCAAGATGGGCTTGGGCGAGAGACCCAGTACTTC
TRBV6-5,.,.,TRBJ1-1,CASSFSGDTEAFF,TGTGCCAGCAGTTTTAGCGGGGACACTGAAGCTTTCTTT
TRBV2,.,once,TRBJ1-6,CASIEGKGGTPYNSPLHF,TGTGCCAGCATTGAGGGCAAGGGCGGGACCCCCTATAATTCACCCCTCCACTTT
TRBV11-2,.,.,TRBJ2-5,CASSLNRGSGTRQETQYF,TGTGCCAGCAGCTTAAACCGCGGCTCAGGGACACGCCAAGAGACCCAGTACTTC
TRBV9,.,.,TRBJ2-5,CASSVGAHQETQYF,TGTGCCAGCAGCGTAGGCGCGCACCAAGAGACCCAGTACTTC
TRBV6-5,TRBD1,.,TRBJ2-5,CASNHRTGAPETQYF,TGTGCCAGCAACCACCGGACAGGGGCCCCGGAGACCCAGTACTTC
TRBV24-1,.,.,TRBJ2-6,CATSDPRAGANVLTF,TGTGCCACCAGTGATCCCCGAGCTGGGGCCAACGTCCTGACTTTC
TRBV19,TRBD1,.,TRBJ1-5,CASSTDRANNQPQHF,TGTGCCAGTAGCACCGACAGGGCTAACAATCAGCCCCAGCATTTT
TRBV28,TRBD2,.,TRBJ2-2,CASSPVTSGTGELFF,TGTGCCAGCAGTCCCGTGACTAGCGGCACCGGGGAGCTGTTTTTT
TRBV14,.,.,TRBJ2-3,CASSQGGSSGNF,TGTGCCAGCAGCCAAGGCGGTAGCTCTGGAAATTTT
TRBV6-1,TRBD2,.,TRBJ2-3,CASSEQGLAGGGPDTQYF,TGTGCCAGCAGTGAGCAGGGACTAGCGGGAGGGGGTCCAGATACGCAGTATTTT
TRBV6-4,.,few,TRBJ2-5,CASSVGAGLGETQYF,TGTGCCAGCAGTGTGGGGGCAGGGCTTGGAGAGACCCAGTACTTC
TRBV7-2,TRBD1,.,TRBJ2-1,CASSFGTAYNEQFF,TGTGCCAGCAGCTTCGGGACAGCCTACAATGAGCAGTTCTTC
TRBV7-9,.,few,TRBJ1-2,CASSLARSRLGGEGYTF,TGTGCCAGCAGCTTAGCAAGGTCCAGGCTTGGGGGGGAAGGCTACACCTTC
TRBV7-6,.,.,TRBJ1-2,CASSLEAGANYGYTF,TGTGCCAGCAGCTTAGAGGCGGGAGCTAACTATGGCTACACCTTC
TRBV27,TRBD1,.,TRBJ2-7,CASSPRTGQTESFF,TGTGCCAGCAGTCCTCGGACAGGCCAAACAGAATCTTTTTTC